These 9 T cell receptor beta chains were sequenced from one sample in a study of T cells in localized non-small cell lung cancer. The repertoire was sequenced with immunoSEQ multiplex PCR; TCRdb's copy has only in-frame clones and lacks some. The sample lists about 1,000 clones; about a fifth were seen once. The material was normal lung tissue next to the tumor, obtained before any cancer treatment. These TCRs come from a male donor older than 55 with stage III lung adenocarcinoma.

The chain links TRBV30 to TRBJ1-3; D gene ambiguous. V lost 4 bases and J lost 3, with 31 bases in between. CDR3 size: 20 residues. The germline V gene encodes CDR1 GTSNPN and CDR2 SVGIG (reference sequence). Written as DNA, the CDR3 is TGTGCCTGGATCAAGATTTCCCCGGAACTCACATTGAGAGGTGGAAACACCATATATTTT. Translated: CAWIKISPELTLRGGNTIYF.

CDR3 nucleotides: TGTGCCAGCTCTGGACTAAGCGACTTCTACGAGCAGTACTTC. This codes for CASSGLSDFYEQYF. The V gene is TRBV18, the J gene TRBJ2-7; perhaps TRBD2 as D (6 bases). This CDR3 spans 14 amino acids. Germline V lookup: CDR1 KGHSH, CDR2 LQKENI. Deletions cut 6 bases from V and 3 bases from J, with 15 bases between.

This clone counts as medium-sized. The chain employs TRBV11-3 and TRBJ2-7, with unresolved D. V lost 5 bases to trimming and J lost 6 bases, with 23 bases between them. The CDR3 consists of 16 residues. Looked up from germline, CDR1 is SGHNT and CDR2 is YENEEA. The CDR3 DNA sequence: TGTGCCAGCAGCGGTTTTGGCGGCCCGTCCCTCGGCGAGCAGTACTTC. It translates to CASSGFGGPSLGEQYF. The full variable domain, with the rest looked up from reference TRBV11-3 and TRBJ2-7, is EAGVVQSPRYKIIEKKQPVAFWCNPISGHNTLYWYLQNLGQGPELLIRYENEEAVDDSQLPKDRFSAERLKGVDSTLKIQPAELGDSAVYLCASSGFGGPSLGEQYFGPGTRLTVT.

The CDR3: CASNTPDSKQYF. The CDR3 bases are TGTGCCAGTAATACCCCGGACAGTAAGCAGTACTTC. The V call is TRBV19, the J call TRBJ2-7, with D maybe TRBD1 (6 bases). With 7 bases removed from V and 8 bases from J, the gap between germline ends came to 15 bases. Germline V lookup: CDR1 LNHDA, CDR2 SQIVND (reference sequence). CDR3 size: 12 residues.

The chain recombines TRBV5-1 with TRBJ1-6; 8 bases align to TRBD1. Looked up from germline, CDR1 is SGHRS and CDR2 is YFSETQ. The CDR3 has 18 amino acids. V shed 2 bases and J 9 bases; nucleotides not matched to a gene: 16. DNA for the CDR3: TGCGCCAGCAGCTTTACCTTCGCCGGGACAGGCGCTAGTTCACCCCTCCACTTT. Translating it yields CASSFTFAGTGASSPLHF.

This sequence joins TRBV5-1 and TRBJ1-1; D is unresolved. V lost 0 bases to trimming and J lost 8 bases, with 14 bases between them. The CDR3 totals 14 residues. Germline V gene data show CDR1 as SGHRS and CDR2 as YFSETQ. In DNA, the CDR3 is TGCGCCAGCAGCTTGGATATGGCGGGCATGGAAGCTTTCTTT. This codes for CASSLDMAGMEAFF. The full variable domain, with the rest looked up from reference TRBV5-1 and TRBJ1-1, is KAGVTQTPRYLIKTRGQQVTLSCSPISGHRSVSWYQQTPGQGLQFLFEYFSETQRNKGNFPGRFSGRQFSNSRSEMNVSTLELGDSALYLCASSLDMAGMEAFFGQGTRLTVV.

This chain links TRBV29-1 with TRBJ2-3, with TRBD2 as a possible D gene (5 bases). V was shortened by 3 bases and J by 0 bases, with 16 bases between the two germline ends. CDR1 and CDR2 from the germline V gene are SQVTM and ANQGSEA. The CDR3 spans 16 residues. This CDR3 reads CSVDSGSRTSTDTQYF. CDR3 sequence (DNA): TGCAGCGTTGACAGCGGCAGTCGGACTAGCACAGATACGCAGTATTTT.

This clone was observed a handful of times. The rearrangement joins TRBV6-8 to TRBJ2-1; 11 bases are a match to TRBD2. The CDR3 covers 20 residues. The germline gives CDR1 MNHGY, CDR2 SAAAGT. Germline trimming cut 7 bases from V and 0 bases from J; bases unmatched to any gene: 17. In DNA, the CDR3 is TGTGCCAGCAACCCTAAACTAGCGGGGGCCCCATCCTACTCCTACAATGAGCAGTTCTTC. This codes for CASNPKLAGAPSYSYNEQFF.

The DNA for the CDR3 is TGTGCCAGCAGCTTGGTCCAGGGGGCCTACGAGCAGTACTTC. Translated, it gives CASSLVQGAYEQYF. The rearrangement links TRBV11-3 to TRBJ2-7; 7 nucleotides agree with TRBD1. This CDR3 has 14 residues. After removal of 3 bases from V and 2 bases from J, the junction contained 4 bases not matched to a gene. CDR1 is SGHNT, CDR2 YENEEA, per germline.